The 3 T cell receptor beta chains below come from one sample, sequenced in a study of shared clonotypes between healthy human individuals (dated by TCRdb to 2020 to 2022). Library preparation was by the immunoSEQ multiplex PCR assay. Not all clones reach the TCRdb copy of this immuneACCESS table, which keeps in-frame sequences only. Checked studies attribute under half of the gap to unresolved V genes and leave the rest unexplained. For this sample the table gives some 2,000,000 clones, of which about 95% were detected only once. The top ten clonotypes cover roughly 1.1% of the sample. For the CD8 naive samples, CD45RO-negative cells were positively selected for CCR7, yielding a CD45RA+CCR7+ population from which TemRA cells were excluded. The sequenced sample consisted of naive CD8+ T cells sorted from blood. The label giving this sample's cell subset or site can be read as: CD45RA+CCR7+. These receptors were collected from a man aged 18 to 30 in good health.

V gene TRBV1 combines with J gene TRBJ2-7; the table gives TRBD1 as D, unverified against the DNA. TRBV1 is a pseudogene locus. The CDR3 loop spans 16 amino acids. The CDR3: CTSSQASTGPPREQYF. The CDR3 DNA reads TGCACCAGCAGCCAAGCATCCACAGGGCCCCCCCGGGAGCAGTACTTC.

This sequence joins TRBV27 and TRBJ1-1; a weak D match, TRBD1 (6 bases). Per the germline V gene, CDR1 is MNHEY and CDR2 is SMNVEV (reference sequence). The CDR3 has 16 amino acids. V lost 5 bases, J lost 3 bases, and 19 bases lay in between. For the CDR3, the DNA is TGTGCCAGCAGTCCTACAGGGTTGGGAGGATACACTGAAGCTTTCTTT. Translation gives CASSPTGLGGYTEAFF.

The chain uses TRBV4-3 and TRBJ2-7; D gene unclear. The V gene's germline CDR1 is LGHNA and CDR2 YSLEER. CDR3 length: 15 amino acids. The V gene lost 1 base and the J gene lost 0 bases, with 10 bases spanning the gap. Written as DNA, the CDR3 is TGCGCCAGCAGCCAAGGAATTGGCAGCTCCTACGAGCAGTACTTC. Amino acids: CASSQGIGSSYEQYF.